The clone carrying this T cell receptor (beta chain) was found once. No antigen is known for it. The CDR3 has 13 residues. Germline V lookup: CDR1 SGHAT, CDR2 FQNNGV. V was shortened by 6 bases and J by 4 bases, with 12 bases between the two germline ends. The data were taken from a study of T cell responses to AZD1222 COVID-19 vaccine. General study results and limits: Females outnumbered males among donors, who were mostly white British; clonal diversity was possibly underestimated. Baseline serostatus was positive in only six AZD1222 recipients.

The repertoire was sequenced with immunoSEQ multiplex PCR; TCRdb's copy has only in-frame clones and lacks some. Among tens of thousands of clones listed, about nine tenths were seen once. This clonotype was sampled from an adult in good health. The sequencing used peripheral blood, collected on day 0 of AZD1222 vaccination. The chain carries TRBV11-2 and TRBJ1-2, with D possibly matching TRBD1 (5 bases). The CDR3 sequence is CASRRTGVYGYTF. The CDR3 nucleotides are TGTGCCAGCAGACGTACAGGAGTCTATGGCTACACCTTC.